Detailed here is one T cell receptor beta chain. The data belong to a study of blood T cells in healthy people across ages. CDR3 length: 16 residues. V shed 0 bases and J shed 6 bases, with 14 bases lying between them. In germline, CDR1 is MGHRA, CDR2 YSYEKL. Each of the donors had approximately 10 milliliters of peripheral blood drawn into EDTA-treated Vacutainer tubes. A second PCR, run for 7 to 11 cycles, used a sample-barcoded 5' primer plus a J-beta primer mix. Every molecule of cDNA carried a tag from a template-switch adaptor with 12 random nucleotides. The yield of each sample was at least 2.5 million CDR3-containing paired-end reads. Each CDR3 protein is one row after TCRdb ran MiXCR on the 5' RACE reads. The sample carries about 1.4 million distinct CDR3 sequences, 55% to 75% recorded once.

The chain couples TRBV4-1 to TRBJ2-2; D uncertain. This receptor was identified in a man between 18 and 29 years old in good health. Sequenced sample: blood. CDR3 loop: CASSQEPTLISGELFF. The CDR3 coding sequence is TGCGCCAGCAGCCAAGAGCCCACCTTGATCTCCGGGGAGCTGTTTTTT.